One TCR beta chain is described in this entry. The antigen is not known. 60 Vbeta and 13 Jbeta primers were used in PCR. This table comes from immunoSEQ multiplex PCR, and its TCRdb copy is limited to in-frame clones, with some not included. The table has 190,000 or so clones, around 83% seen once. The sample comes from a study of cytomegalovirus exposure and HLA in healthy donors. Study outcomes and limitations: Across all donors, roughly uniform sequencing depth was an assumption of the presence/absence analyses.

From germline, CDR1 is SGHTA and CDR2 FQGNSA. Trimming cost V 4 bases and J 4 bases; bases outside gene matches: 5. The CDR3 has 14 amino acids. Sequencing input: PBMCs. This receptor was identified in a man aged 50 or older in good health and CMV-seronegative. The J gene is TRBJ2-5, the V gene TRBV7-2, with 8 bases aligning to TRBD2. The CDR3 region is CASSSFSGAETQYF. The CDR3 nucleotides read TGTGCCAGCAGCTCGTTTAGCGGGGCAGAGACCCAGTACTTC.